The rows below give T cell receptor beta chains drawn from one sample of a study of spatial heterogeneity in lung cancer. TCRdb processed the 5' RACE reads anew with MiXCR; each CDR3 protein has one entry. The table has 20,000 to 25,000 distinct CDR3 sequences, 4.5% to 5% seen once. The sample in question was lung tumor tissue, obtained at surgery. These receptors were collected from a male donor with early-stage non-small cell lung cancer. The conserved cysteine and the conserved F or W are not part of the CDR3 here. A D gene is named only where the DNA matches it firmly.

v_call	j_call	d_call	cdr3_aa
TRBV7-9	TRBJ1-1	NA	AGGNTEAF
TRBV30	TRBJ2-3	TRBD1	AWSSQGAGLY
TRBV4-2	TRBJ1-5	NA	ASSQGGLSNQPQH
TRBV20-1	TRBJ2-7	TRBD1	SARTGSVSSYEQY
TRBV2	TRBJ2-3	TRBD2	AIPSPSGGTDTQY
TRBV11-2	TRBJ2-2	NA	ASTGTGELF
TRBV6-2/TRBV6-3	TRBJ2-3	NA	ASSYSPPQGPDTQY
TRBV12-3/TRBV12-4	TRBJ1-6	NA	ASSFQGYNSPLH
TRBV13	TRBJ1-3	NA	ASSFHRASGNTIY
TRBV5-1	TRBJ2-7	NA	ASGWYEQY
TRBV11-2	TRBJ2-1	NA	ASSLRNLEQF
TRBV5-1	TRBJ2-1	TRBD2	ASSWTSGANNEQF
TRBV7-3	TRBJ1-1	NA	ASSPDIDTEAF
TRBV10-3	TRBJ1-1	NA	AISRSDSMNTEAF
TRBV2	TRBJ2-3	NA	ASSALRSTDTQY
TRBV21-1	TRBJ2-3	NA	ASSKWLVLRGGDLDTQY
TRBV5-1	TRBJ2-2	NA	ASSLGATNTGELF
TRBV18	TRBJ2-5	NA	ASSEQETQY
TRBV5-1	TRBJ2-5	TRBD1	ASSLADRDPSETQY
TRBV25-1	TRBJ2-4	NA	ASSDMGQNIQY